The rows below give T cell receptor beta chains drawn from one sample of a study of OX40 agonist ivuxolimab in advanced cancers. The assay was immunoSEQ multiplex PCR, and TCRdb's table has in-frame clones only and misses some. The sample contains roughly 48,000 clones, 70% to 90% of which appear only once. This specimen consisted of CD4+ or CD8+ T cells sorted from blood, obtained in a trial of the OX40 agonist ivuxolimab. Receptors originate from an adult with an advanced solid tumor such as melanoma, head and neck, liver or kidney cancer. CDR3s include the opening cysteine and the closing phenylalanine or tryptophan. The D gene is left open where the match is weak. Some rows have no size entry. The others give once, few or many, or a class for an expanded clone.

v_gene	abundance	d_gene	j_gene	CDR3aa	CDR3nt
TRBV9	-	-	TRBJ2-2	CASSVVTDSGELFF	TGTGCCAGCAGCGTAGTAACCGACTCAGGGGAGCTGTTTTTT
TRBV28	-	-	TRBJ1-3	CASSFSGFGNTIYF	TGTGCCAGCAGTTTTTCAGGGTTCGGAAACACCATATATTTT
TRBV19	few	-	TRBJ2-1	CASSISKDNEQFF	TGTGCCAGTAGTATTTCCAAAGACAATGAGCAGTTCTTC
TRBV13	-	TRBD1	TRBJ2-1	CASSLGTGIPSYNEQFF	TGTGCCAGCAGCTTGGGGACAGGGATTCCCTCCTACAATGAGCAGTTCTTC
TRBV11-2	-	TRBD2	TRBJ2-7	CASSLAGGAYEQYF	TGTGCCAGCAGCTTAGCCGGGGGGGCCTACGAGCAGTACTTC
TRBV19	-	TRBD1	TRBJ1-5	CASNKVGGAVNQPQHF	TGTGCCAGTAACAAGGTAGGGGGCGCGGTCAATCAGCCCCAGCATTTT
TRBV10-3	-	TRBD1	TRBJ1-5	CAISESMTGGFNQPQHF	TGTGCCATCAGTGAGTCGATGACAGGGGGCTTCAATCAGCCCCAGCATTTT
TRBV5-4	-	-	TRBJ2-5	CASTSDLSEETQYF	TGTGCCAGCACCTCGGACCTGTCCGAGGAGACCCAGTACTTC
TRBV6-1	-	-	TRBJ1-5	CASSESGWNNQPQHF	TGTGCCAGCAGTGAATCAGGGTGGAACAATCAGCCCCAGCATTTT
TRBV7-8	-	-	TRBJ2-7	CASSVTGYEQYF	TGTGCCAGCAGCGTAACAGGGTACGAGCAGTACTTC
TRBV7-6	-	TRBD1	TRBJ1-2	CASSPRGVVYGYTF	TGTGCCAGCAGCCCCAGGGGGGTGGTCTATGGCTACACCTTC
TRBV7-9	-	-	TRBJ1-3	CASSFRSAPSGNTIYF	TGTGCCAGCAGCTTTCGAAGTGCCCCGTCTGGAAACACCATATATTTT
TRBV2	-	TRBD2	TRBJ2-3	CASSIGTSGGVDTQYF	TGTGCCAGCAGTATCGGGACTAGCGGGGGTGTAGATACGCAGTATTTT
TRBV7-9	-	-	TRBJ1-2	CASSLGPRNYGYTF	TGTGCCAGCAGCTTAGGCCCACGAAACTATGGCTACACCTTC
TRBV30	-	TRBD1	TRBJ1-5	CAWSTGQGGNQPQHF	TGTGCCTGGAGTACGGGACAGGGTGGCAATCAGCCCCAGCATTTT
TRBV7-9	once	TRBD1	TRBJ1-1	CASRSQGEATEAFF	TGTGCCAGCAGATCACAGGGGGAGGCCACTGAAGCTTTCTTT
TRBV9	-	-	TRBJ2-5	CASSPWEETGLETQYF	TGTGCCAGCAGCCCTTGGGAGGAAACAGGGCTAGAGACCCAGTACTTC
TRBV7-2	once	TRBD2	TRBJ2-3	CASSLGRGGQTDTQYF	TGTGCCAGCAGCTTAGGGCGGGGGGGCCAAACAGATACGCAGTATTTT
TRBV4-1	-	-	TRBJ1-2	CASSPDSARGYTF	TGCGCCAGCAGCCCGGACAGCGCCCGGGGCTACACCTTC
TRBV27	-	-	TRBJ1-1	CATRDGREAFF	TGTGCCACCCGGGACGGTCGAGAAGCTTTCTTT
TRBV29-1	-	TRBD1	TRBJ2-1	CSVVLPGQPSYNEQFF	TGCAGCGTTGTACTGCCGGGACAGCCCTCCTACAATGAGCAGTTCTTC
TRBV6-6	-	-	TRBJ1-2	CASSYRADGYTF	TGTGCCAGCAGTTACAGGGCGGACGGCTACACCTTC
TRBV4-3	-	-	TRBJ2-2	CASSQDFGGNTGELFF	TGCGCCAGCAGCCAAGATTTTGGCGGAAACACCGGGGAGCTGTTTTTT
TRBV7-9	medium-sized	-	TRBJ1-1	CASSFRHDTEAFF	TGTGCCAGCAGCTTCAGACACGACACTGAAGCTTTCTTT
TRBV7-9	-	TRBD1	TRBJ2-3	CASSSGQGLDTQYF	TGTGCCAGCAGCTCGGGACAGGGATTAGATACGCAGTATTTT
TRBV7-9	-	TRBD1	TRBJ2-1	CASSSGQGSYNEQFF	TGTGCCAGCAGCTCAGGACAGGGATCCTACAATGAGCAGTTCTTC
TRBV6-5	-	-	TRBJ2-3	CASMVGVTDTQYF	TGTGCCAGCATGGTGGGGGTCACAGATACGCAGTATTTT
TRBV29-1	-	-	TRBJ2-2	CSVEVFLRGPGELFF	TGCAGCGTTGAAGTCTTCCTAAGGGGACCCGGGGAGCTGTTTTTT
TRBV4-3	-	-	TRBJ2-3	CASSQAAGGAGSQYF	TGCGCCAGCAGCCAAGCCGCTGGCGGGGCGGGGTCGCAGTATTTT
TRBV6-1	once	TRBD1	TRBJ2-7	CASSEETGGVSEQYF	TGTGCCAGCAGTGAAGAGACAGGGGGCGTTTCCGAGCAGTACTTC
TRBV19	-	-	TRBJ2-7	CASSMEGQFYEQYF	TGTGCCAGTAGTATGGAAGGACAGTTCTACGAGCAGTACTTC
TRBV7-9	-	-	TRBJ2-1	CASRLRGNEQFF	TGTGCCAGCAGACTTAGGGGCAATGAGCAGTTCTTC
TRBV11-2	-	-	TRBJ2-1	CASSSSHEQFF	TGTGCCAGCAGCTCGTCGCATGAGCAGTTCTTC
TRBV7-2	-	-	TRBJ1-6	CASSLDEFVGFDSPLHF	TGTGCCAGCAGCTTAGATGAATTCGTAGGTTTTGATTCACCCCTCCACTTT
TRBV2	-	-	TRBJ1-2	CASSEAINGYTF	TGTGCCAGCAGTGAGGCAATAAATGGCTACACCTTC
TRBV28	-	-	TRBJ1-5	CASGRYNQPQHF	TGTGCCAGTGGACGGTACAATCAGCCCCAGCATTTT
TRBV29-1	-	-	TRBJ2-2	CSAQGTGELFF	TGCAGCGCCCAGGGGACCGGGGAGCTGTTTTTT
TRBV4-1	-	-	TRBJ2-3	CASSPLGADDTQYF	TGCGCCAGCAGCCCGCTGGGGGCGGACGATACGCAGTATTTT
TRBV7-9	-	TRBD1	TRBJ2-3	CASSSPQGAHTDTQYF	TGTGCCAGCAGCTCCCCTCAGGGGGCTCACACAGATACGCAGTATTTT
TRBV28	-	-	TRBJ2-7	CASSFAGVDAYEQYF	TGTGCCAGCAGTTTCGCCGGTGTTGACGCCTACGAGCAGTACTTC
TRBV10-3	-	TRBD1	TRBJ2-7	CAISEGGLGNDEQYF	TGTGCCATCAGTGAAGGGGGCTTAGGAAATGACGAGCAGTACTTC
TRBV5-1	-	-	TRBJ2-2	CASSFHGNTGELFF	TGCGCCAGCAGCTTCCACGGGAACACCGGGGAGCTGTTTTTT
TRBV9	-	TRBD2	TRBJ2-1	CASSVGASGGIEQFF	TGTGCCAGCAGCGTAGGGGCTAGCGGGGGGATTGAGCAGTTCTTC
TRBV2	few	-	TRBJ1-6	CASITPNVSPLHF	TGTGCCAGCATAACCCCAAATGTTTCACCCCTCCACTTT
TRBV6-5	once	-	TRBJ1-6	CASSPLGASNSPLHF	TGTGCCAGCAGTCCCCTAGGGGCTTCTAATTCACCCCTCCACTTT
TRBV5-8	-	-	TRBJ1-1	CASSSGRGADTEAFF	TGTGCCAGCAGCTCTGGGAGGGGGGCGGACACTGAAGCTTTCTTT
TRBV5-8	-	-	TRBJ2-5	CASSLGPHRLAGETQYF	TGTGCCAGCAGCTTGGGCCCTCACCGACTGGCGGGAGAGACCCAGTACTTC
TRBV11-2	-	TRBD2	TRBJ2-3	CASFPTGGPTDTQYF	TGTGCCAGCTTCCCTACGGGGGGGCCCACAGATACGCAGTATTTT